Listed below are T cell receptor beta chains from one sample, sequenced in a study of T-cell reconstitution after alpha-beta-depleted transplantation in children. TCRdb ran MiXCR on the PCR reads and lists one entry per CDR3 protein. This table holds 500,000 to 600,000 distinct CDR3 sequences, more than 20% found once. The starting material was PBMCs, obtained before TCRalphabeta/CD19-depleted stem cell transplant. The receptor set was obtained from a boy under three years old with Wiskott-Aldrich syndrome, due to receive a stem cell transplant. Each CDR3 is given with its conserved first and last residue. The order of the fields is clone size, V gene, D gene, J gene, CDR3 protein, CDR3 DNA. A D gene is named only where the DNA matches it firmly. Rows give clone size only sometimes, using once, few, many, or a class for an expanded clone.

few	TRBV12-3/TRBV12-4	NA	TRBJ1-2	CASSVSVLGAAYGYTF	TGTGCCAGCAGTGTTAGTGTATTAGGGGCTGCCTATGGCTACACCTTC
NA	TRBV20-1	NA	TRBJ2-2	CSAREAGQANTGELFF	TGCAGTGCTAGAGAAGCGGGACAGGCCAACACCGGGGAGCTGTTTTTT
few	TRBV24-1	TRBD2	TRBJ2-1	CATSRLTSGGTYNEQFF	TGTGCCACCAGTCGCTTGACTAGCGGGGGTACCTACAATGAGCAGTTCTTC
many	TRBV4-1	NA	TRBJ2-7	CASSQDPVGNYEQYF	TGCGCCAGCAGCCAAGATCCGGTAGGAAACTACGAGCAGTACTTC
NA	TRBV10-1	TRBD2	TRBJ2-1	CASSDKAGLAGVNEQFF	TGCGCCAGCAGTGATAAAGCGGGGCTAGCGGGAGTAAATGAGCAGTTCTTC
few	TRBV19	TRBD1	TRBJ1-6	CASSISTGGNSPLHF	TGTGCCAGTAGTATCAGCACAGGGGGAAATTCACCCCTCCACTTT
NA	TRBV20-1	NA	TRBJ2-1	CSVGDKHYNEQFF	TGCAGTGTCGGCGACAAACATTACAATGAGCAGTTCTTC
few	TRBV28	NA	TRBJ2-7	CASSHRWFEQYF	TGTGCCAGCAGCCATAGGTGGTTCGAGCAGTACTTC
NA	TRBV7-8	NA	TRBJ1-1	CASSLEYAGNTEAFF	TGTGCCAGCAGCTTAGAGTATGCAGGGAACACTGAAGCTTTCTTT
NA	TRBV18	NA	TRBJ2-7	CASSPLSDLHEQYF	TGTGCCAGCTCACCATTAAGCGATCTCCACGAGCAGTACTTC
few	TRBV11-2	NA	TRBJ2-2	CASSRGLRKNTGELFF	TGTGCCAGCAGCCGAGGACTACGGAAGAACACCGGGGAGCTGTTTTTT
NA	TRBV20-1	TRBD1	TRBJ1-6	CSARASGQGFSPLHF	TGCAGTGCTAGAGCCTCGGGACAGGGGTTCTCACCCCTCCACTTT
NA	TRBV5-1	NA	TRBJ2-3	CASSLGGQITDTQYF	TGCGCCAGCAGCTTGGGCGGACAGATCACAGATACGCAGTATTTT
NA	TRBV20-1	TRBD2	TRBJ2-7	CSARGGSSSYEQYF	TGCAGTGCCCGGGGGGGGAGCAGCTCCTACGAGCAGTACTTC
many	TRBV20-1	NA	TRBJ2-1	CSASSYNEQFF	TGTAGCGCTAGCTCCTACAATGAGCAGTTCTTC
few	TRBV28	TRBD2	TRBJ2-7	CASNGAVAGGEQYF	TGTGCCAGCAATGGAGCCGTAGCGGGGGGCGAGCAGTACTTC
once	TRBV28	TRBD2	TRBJ2-1	CASSPAGEDEQFF	TGTGCCAGCAGTCCTGCGGGAGAGGATGAGCAGTTCTTC
few	TRBV20-1	NA	TRBJ1-5	CSARGGVSNQPQHF	TGCAGTGCTAGGGGTGGGGTTAGCAATCAGCCCCAGCATTTT
few	TRBV5-1	TRBD1	TRBJ2-1	CASSLVYRDSKVNEQFF	TGCGCCAGCAGCTTGGTCTACCGGGACAGTAAAGTCAATGAGCAGTTCTTC
NA	TRBV5-1	NA	TRBJ1-4	CASSPYSATNEKLFF	TGCGCCAGCAGCCCCTACAGCGCAACTAATGAAAAACTGTTTTTT
NA	TRBV3-1	TRBD2	TRBJ2-3	CASSQGGGRGTDTQYF	TGTGCCAGCAGCCAAGGTGGCGGGAGGGGTACAGATACGCAGTATTTT
few	TRBV5-1	TRBD2	TRBJ2-1	CASSLDSGAAGEQFF	TGCGCCAGCAGCTTGGATAGCGGGGCCGCCGGTGAGCAGTTCTTC
NA	TRBV5-1	TRBD2	TRBJ2-7	CASSLVSSASGRPYEQYF	TGCGCCAGCAGCTTGGTTTCGTCGGCTAGCGGGAGGCCCTACGAGCAGTACTTC
few	TRBV29-1	NA	TRBJ1-1	CSAAQVGRANTEAFF	TGCAGCGCCGCCCAGGTGGGGCGCGCGAACACTGAAGCTTTCTTT
NA	TRBV12-3/TRBV12-4	NA	TRBJ2-7	CASSLAWTDSYEQYF	TGTGCCAGCAGTTTAGCGTGGACAGACTCCTACGAGCAGTACTTC
NA	TRBV27	TRBD1	TRBJ1-2	CASSRGQGIYGYTF	TGTGCCAGCAGCCGAGGACAGGGTATCTATGGCTACACCTTC
NA	TRBV20-1	TRBD2	TRBJ2-7	CSASTAAGAAYEQYF	TGCAGTGCTAGTACGGCAGCGGGAGCAGCCTACGAGCAGTACTTC
NA	TRBV5-1	NA	TRBJ2-5	CASSLDDETQYF	TGCGCCAGCAGCTTGGATGACGAGACCCAGTACTTC
NA	TRBV20-1	NA	TRBJ1-5	CSARVANQPQHF	TGCAGTGCTAGAGTGGCGAATCAGCCCCAGCATTTT
NA	TRBV12-3/TRBV12-4	NA	TRBJ1-6	CASSRGGAPNSPLHF	TGTGCCAGCAGTCGGGGGGGGGCCCCAAATTCACCCCTCCACTTT
NA	TRBV5-6	NA	TRBJ2-1	CASSSLGVQFF	TGTGCCAGCAGCTCCTTAGGTGTGCAGTTCTTC
NA	TRBV5-1	NA	TRBJ2-6	CASRWGNFPGANVLTF	TGCGCCAGCAGGTGGGGAAACTTCCCTGGGGCCAACGTCCTGACTTTC
few	TRBV7-9	NA	TRBJ1-2	CASSPPGANGYTF	TGTGCCAGCAGCCCCCCGGGGGCGAATGGCTACACCTTC
NA	TRBV27	NA	TRBJ2-4	CASRADTSELAKNIQYF	TGTGCCAGCAGGGCAGATACGTCAGAACTAGCCAAAAACATTCAGTACTTC
few	TRBV3-1	NA	TRBJ1-3	CASSQVVAGGTGNTIYF	TGTGCCAGCAGCCAAGTCGTCGCGGGTGGGACTGGAAACACCATATATTTT
few	TRBV27	NA	TRBJ2-1	CASSLINGAYNEQFF	TGTGCCAGCAGTCTTATCAATGGGGCCTACAATGAGCAGTTCTTC
NA	TRBV27	NA	TRBJ1-5	CASSSSGQPQHF	TGTGCCAGCAGTTCGTCTGGTCAGCCCCAGCATTTT
few	TRBV10-3	TRBD1	TRBJ2-2	CAIGQTGQGAAGELFF	TGTGCCATCGGGCAAACGGGACAGGGGGCCGCCGGGGAGCTGTTTTTT
NA	TRBV6-1	NA	TRBJ2-7	CASRPPTGTIPYEQYF	TGTGCCAGCAGACCACCGACCGGGACGATTCCCTACGAGCAGTACTTC
NA	TRBV5-6	NA	TRBJ2-7	CASSLEGLGSREPEQYF	TGTGCCAGCAGCTTGGAGGGGCTTGGCTCAAGGGAGCCGGAGCAGTACTTC
NA	TRBV7-3	TRBD2	TRBJ2-1	CASSPRAGESADEQFF	TGTGCCAGCAGCCCACGGGCGGGAGAAAGTGCCGATGAGCAGTTCTTC
NA	TRBV20-1	NA	TRBJ2-2	CSARSSITGELFF	TGCAGTGCTAGATCCAGTATCACCGGGGAGCTGTTTTTT
NA	TRBV3-1	NA	TRBJ2-1	CASSQTPTGLSANEQFF	TGTGCCAGCAGCCAAACCCCGACTGGGTTATCGGCCAATGAGCAGTTCTTC
NA	TRBV24-1	TRBD1	TRBJ2-1	CATEAGTGTYNEQFF	TGTGCCACTGAAGCGGGGACAGGGACCTACAATGAGCAGTTCTTC
NA	TRBV27	NA	TRBJ1-2	CASRDSNYGYTF	TGTGCCAGCAGGGACTCCAACTATGGCTACACCTTC
NA	TRBV20-1	NA	TRBJ2-3	CSASMTSTDTQYF	TGCAGTGCCTCCATGACAAGCACAGATACGCAGTATTTT
NA	TRBV5-8	NA	TRBJ2-3	CASSLVWPTQYF	TGTGCCAGCAGCTTGGTTTGGCCTACGCAGTATTTT
NA	TRBV5-1	TRBD2	TRBJ2-7	CASSKLAASSYEQYF	TGCGCCAGCAGCAAACTAGCGGCGAGCTCCTACGAGCAGTACTTC
NA	TRBV5-5	NA	TRBJ1-1	CASSPVSGYPEAFF	TGTGCCAGCAGCCCGGTTTCTGGGTACCCTGAAGCTTTCTTT
few	TRBV7-8	TRBD1	TRBJ1-1	CASSLVSGGAEAFF	TGTGCCAGCAGCTTAGTGTCAGGGGGTGCTGAAGCTTTCTTT